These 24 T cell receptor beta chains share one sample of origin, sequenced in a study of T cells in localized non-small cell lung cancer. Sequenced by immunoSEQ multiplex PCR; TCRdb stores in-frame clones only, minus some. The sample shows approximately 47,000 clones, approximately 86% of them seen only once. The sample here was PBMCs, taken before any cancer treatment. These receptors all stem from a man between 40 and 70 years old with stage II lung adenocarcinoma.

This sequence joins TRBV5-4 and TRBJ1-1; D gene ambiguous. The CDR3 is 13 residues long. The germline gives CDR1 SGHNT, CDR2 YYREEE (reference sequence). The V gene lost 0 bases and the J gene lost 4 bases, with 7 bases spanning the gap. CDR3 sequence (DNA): TGTGCCAGCAGCTTGGGGGTAACCACTGAAGCTTTCTTT. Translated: CASSLGVTTEAFF.

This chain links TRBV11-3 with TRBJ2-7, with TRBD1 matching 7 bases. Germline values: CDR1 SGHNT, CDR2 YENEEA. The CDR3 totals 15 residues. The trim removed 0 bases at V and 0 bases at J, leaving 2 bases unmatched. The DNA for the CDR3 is TGTGCCAGCAGCTTAGAAGGGGACAGCTCCTACGAGCAGTACTTC. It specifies CASSLEGDSSYEQYF.

The CDR3 sequence: CASRGISLNTEAFF. The DNA of the CDR3 is TGCGCCAGCAGGGGTATCAGCCTGAACACTGAAGCTTTCTTT. The chain couples TRBV5-1 to TRBJ1-1, with D uncertain. The CDR3 is 14 residues long. Trimming took off 5 bases at V and 0 bases at J, with 11 bases between the two ends. Germline loops: CDR1 SGHRS, CDR2 YFSETQ.

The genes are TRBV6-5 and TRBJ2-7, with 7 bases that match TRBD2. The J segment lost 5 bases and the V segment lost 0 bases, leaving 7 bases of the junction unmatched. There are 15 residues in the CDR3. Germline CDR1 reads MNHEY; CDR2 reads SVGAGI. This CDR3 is CASSYSTGGGDEQYF. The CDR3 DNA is TGTGCCAGCAGTTACTCGACCGGTGGGGGGGACGAGCAGTACTTC.

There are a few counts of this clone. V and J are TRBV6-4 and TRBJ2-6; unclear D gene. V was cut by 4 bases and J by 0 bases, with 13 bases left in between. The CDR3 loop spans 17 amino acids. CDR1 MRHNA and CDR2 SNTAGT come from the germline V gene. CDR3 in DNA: TGTGCCAGCAGTGTGGCTAGTCCCACCTCTGGGGCCAACGTCCTGACTTTC. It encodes CASSVASPTSGANVLTF.

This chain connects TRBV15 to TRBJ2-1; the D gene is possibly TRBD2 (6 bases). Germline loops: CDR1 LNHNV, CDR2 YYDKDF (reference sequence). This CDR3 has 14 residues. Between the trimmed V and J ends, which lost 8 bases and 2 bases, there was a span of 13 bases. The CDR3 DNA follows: TGTGCCACCCGGAGGGCAGGTACCTACAATGAGCAGTTCTTC. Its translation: CATRRAGTYNEQFF.

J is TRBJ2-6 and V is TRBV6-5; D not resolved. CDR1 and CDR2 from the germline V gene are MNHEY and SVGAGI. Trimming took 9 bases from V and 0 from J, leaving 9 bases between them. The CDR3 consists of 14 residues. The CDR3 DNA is TGTGCCAGGCAGAGCTACTCTGGGGCCAACGTCCTGACTTTC. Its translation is CARQSYSGANVLTF.

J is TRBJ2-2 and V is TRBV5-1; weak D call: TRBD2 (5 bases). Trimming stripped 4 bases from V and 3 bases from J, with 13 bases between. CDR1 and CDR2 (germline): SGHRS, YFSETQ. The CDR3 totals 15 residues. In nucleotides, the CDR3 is TGCGCCAGCAGCACCGGGGAAGAGCACACCGGGGAGCTGTTTTTT. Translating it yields CASSTGEEHTGELFF.

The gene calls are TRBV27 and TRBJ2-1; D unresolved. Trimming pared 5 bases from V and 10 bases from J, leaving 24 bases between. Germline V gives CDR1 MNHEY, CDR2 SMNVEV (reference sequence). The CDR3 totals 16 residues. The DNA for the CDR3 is TGTGCCAGCAGTCAACATCTGTTTGGACCCTACCGCGAGCAGTTCTTC. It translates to CASSQHLFGPYREQFF.

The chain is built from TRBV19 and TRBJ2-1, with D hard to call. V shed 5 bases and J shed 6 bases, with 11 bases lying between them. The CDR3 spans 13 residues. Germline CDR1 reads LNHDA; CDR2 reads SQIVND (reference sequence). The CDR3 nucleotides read TGTGCCAGTAGTTTTCGAAATTCCAATGAGCAGTTCTTC. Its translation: CASSFRNSNEQFF.

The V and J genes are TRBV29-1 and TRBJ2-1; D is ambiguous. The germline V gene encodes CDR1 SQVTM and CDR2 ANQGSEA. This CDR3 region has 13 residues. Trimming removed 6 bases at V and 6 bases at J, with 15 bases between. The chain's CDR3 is CSVDTSEINEQFF. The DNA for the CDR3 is TGCAGCGTCGACACCTCGGAAATCAATGAGCAGTTCTTC.

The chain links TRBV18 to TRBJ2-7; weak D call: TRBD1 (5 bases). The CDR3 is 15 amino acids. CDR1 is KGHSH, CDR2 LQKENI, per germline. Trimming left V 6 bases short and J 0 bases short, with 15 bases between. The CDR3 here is CASSPEFQGSYEQYV. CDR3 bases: TGTGCCAGCTCCCCCGAATTCCAGGGCTCCTACGAGCAGTACGTC.

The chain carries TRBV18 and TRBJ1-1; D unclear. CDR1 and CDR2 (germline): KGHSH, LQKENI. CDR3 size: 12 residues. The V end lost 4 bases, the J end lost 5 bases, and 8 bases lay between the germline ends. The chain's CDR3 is CASSLQTTEAFF. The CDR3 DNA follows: TGTGCCAGCTCACTCCAGACGACTGAAGCTTTCTTT. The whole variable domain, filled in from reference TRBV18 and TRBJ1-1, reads NAGVMQNPRHLVRRRGQEARLRCSPMKGHSHVYWYRQLPEEGLKFMVYLQKENIIDESGMPKERFSAEFPKEGPSILRIQQVVRGDSAAYFCASSLQTTEAFFGQGTRLTVV.

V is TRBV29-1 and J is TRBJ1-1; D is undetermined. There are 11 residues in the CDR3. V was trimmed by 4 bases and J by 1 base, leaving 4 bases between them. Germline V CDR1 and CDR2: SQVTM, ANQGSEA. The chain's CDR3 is CSVVENTEAFF. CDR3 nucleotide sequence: TGCAGCGTTGTTGAGAACACTGAAGCTTTCTTT.

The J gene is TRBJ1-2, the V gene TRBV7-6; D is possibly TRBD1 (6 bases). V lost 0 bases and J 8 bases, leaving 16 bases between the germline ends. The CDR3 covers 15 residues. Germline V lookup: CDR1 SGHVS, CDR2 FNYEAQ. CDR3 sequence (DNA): TGTGCCAGCAGCTTAGCCAAGGGAGGTGGGGGCGGCTACACCTTC. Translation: CASSLAKGGGGGYTF.

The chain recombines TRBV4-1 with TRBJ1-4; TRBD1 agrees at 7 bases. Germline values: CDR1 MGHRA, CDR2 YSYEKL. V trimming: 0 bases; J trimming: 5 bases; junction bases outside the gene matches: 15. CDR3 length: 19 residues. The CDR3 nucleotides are TGCGCCAGCAGCCAAGATAGAGGGCGGACAGGAAAGGAAAATGAAAAACTGTTTTTT. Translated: CASSQDRGRTGKENEKLFF.

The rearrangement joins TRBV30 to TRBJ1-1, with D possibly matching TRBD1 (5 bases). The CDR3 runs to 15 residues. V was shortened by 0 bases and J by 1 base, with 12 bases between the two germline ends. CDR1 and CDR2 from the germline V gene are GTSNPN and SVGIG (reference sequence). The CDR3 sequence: CAWSVPGIGNTEAFF. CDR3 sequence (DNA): TGTGCCTGGAGTGTTCCAGGGATTGGGAACACTGAAGCTTTCTTT.

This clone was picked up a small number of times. The CDR3 coding sequence is TGTGCCAGCAGCAGCAGATCTCTTCTAGCCAAAAACATTCAGTACTTC. Its translation: CASSSRSLLAKNIQYF. The rearrangement joins TRBV2 to TRBJ2-4; D unclear. The length of the CDR3 is 16 residues. Germline loops: CDR1 SNHLY, CDR2 FYNNEI. V was shortened by 6 bases and J by 0 bases, with 15 bases between the two germline ends.

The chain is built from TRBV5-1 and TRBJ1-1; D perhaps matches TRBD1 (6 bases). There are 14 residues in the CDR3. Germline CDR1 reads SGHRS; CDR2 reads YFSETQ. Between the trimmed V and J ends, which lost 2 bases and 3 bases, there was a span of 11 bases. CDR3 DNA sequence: TGCGCCAGCAGCTTAGCAGGGGCCTACACTGAAGCTTTCTTT. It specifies CASSLAGAYTEAFF.

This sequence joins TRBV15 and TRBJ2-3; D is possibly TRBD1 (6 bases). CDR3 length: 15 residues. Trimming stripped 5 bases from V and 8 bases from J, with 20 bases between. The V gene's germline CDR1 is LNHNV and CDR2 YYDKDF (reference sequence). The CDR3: CATSPGTSRTTTQYF. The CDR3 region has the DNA TGTGCCACCAGCCCCGGGACATCACGTACGACTACGCAGTATTTT. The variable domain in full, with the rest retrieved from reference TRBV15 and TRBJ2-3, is DAMVIQNPRYQVTQFGKPVTLSCSQTLNHNVMYWYQQKSSQAPKLLFHYYDKDFNNEADTPDNFQSRRPNTSFCFLDIRSPGLGDTAMYLCATSPGTSRTTTQYFGPGTRLTVL.

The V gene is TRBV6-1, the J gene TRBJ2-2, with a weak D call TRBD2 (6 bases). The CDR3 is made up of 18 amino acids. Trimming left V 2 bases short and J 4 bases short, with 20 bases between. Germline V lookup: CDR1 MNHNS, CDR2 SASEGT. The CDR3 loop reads CASSELPGGRGFTGELFF. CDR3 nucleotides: TGTGCCAGCAGTGAACTTCCCGGGGGACGGGGGTTCACCGGGGAGCTGTTTTTT.

The CDR3 bases are TGTGCCAGTAGTATGAGGGCAGGGGCCGACACCGGGGAGCTGTTTTTT. This codes for CASSMRAGADTGELFF. The chain uses TRBV19 and TRBJ2-2; a possible D gene is TRBD1 (6 bases). Deletions cut 3 bases from V and 3 bases from J, with 14 bases between. This CDR3 region has 16 residues. CDR1 LNHDA and CDR2 SQIVND come from the germline V gene (reference sequence).

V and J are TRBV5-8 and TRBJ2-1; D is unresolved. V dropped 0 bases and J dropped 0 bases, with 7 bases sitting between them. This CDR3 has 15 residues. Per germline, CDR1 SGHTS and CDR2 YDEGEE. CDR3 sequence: CASSLEWSSYNEQFF. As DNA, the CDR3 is TGTGCCAGCAGCTTGGAATGGAGCTCCTACAATGAGCAGTTCTTC.

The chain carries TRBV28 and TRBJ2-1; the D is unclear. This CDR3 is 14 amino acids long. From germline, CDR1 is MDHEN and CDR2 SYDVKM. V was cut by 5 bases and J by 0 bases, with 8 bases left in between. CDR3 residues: CASSVGGSYNEQFF. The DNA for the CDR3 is TGTGCCAGCAGTGTCGGCGGCTCCTACAATGAGCAGTTCTTC. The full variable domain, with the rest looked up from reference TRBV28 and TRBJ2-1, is DVKVTQSSRYLVKRTGEKVFLECVQDMDHENMFWYRQDPGLGLRLIYFSYDVKMKEKGDIPEGYSVSREKKERFSLILESASTNQTSMYLCASSVGGSYNEQFFGPGTRLTVL.